The sequence of this T cell receptor beta chain was determined in a study of T cell clones after liver transplantation. Looking at the study overall: Tolerance: complete withdrawal held at least one year, liver enzymes staying within twice normal.

Germline-derived CDR1 and CDR2 are SEHNR and FQNEAQ (reference sequence). V shed 1 base and J 2 bases; nucleotides not matched to a gene: 7. The CDR3 runs to 16 residues. Only in-frame clones appear in the TCRdb table, and some are missing; sequencing was by immunoSEQ multiplex PCR. The repertoire holds about 51,000 clones, with roughly nine tenths as singletons. The sequence was collected from a human patient who received a liver transplant. The T cells may come from the graft donor. This material consisted of CD8+ T cells from blood, taken 12 months after liver transplant. The rearrangement links TRBV7-9 to TRBJ2-7, with 8 bases that match TRBD1. The CDR3 DNA sequence: TGTGCCAGCAGCTTAGTCCAGGGGGCAAGGGCCTACGAGCAGTACTTC. Translation: CASSLVQGARAYEQYF.